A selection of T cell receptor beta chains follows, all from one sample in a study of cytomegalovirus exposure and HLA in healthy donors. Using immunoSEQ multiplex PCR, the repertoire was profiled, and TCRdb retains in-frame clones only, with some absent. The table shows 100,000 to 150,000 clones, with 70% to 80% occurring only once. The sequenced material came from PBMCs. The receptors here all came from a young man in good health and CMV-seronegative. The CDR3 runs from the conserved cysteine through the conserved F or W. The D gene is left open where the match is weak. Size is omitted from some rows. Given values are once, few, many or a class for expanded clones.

cdr3_nt: TGTGCCATCAATGACAACTCCTACGAGCAGTACTTC; cdr3_aa: CAINDNSYEQYF; d_call: NA; clone_size: NA; v_call: TRBV10-3; j_call: TRBJ2-7
cdr3_nt: TGTGCCAGCAGCTCACCCCGAAGACAGGGGGCCGGCTACGAGCAGTACTTC; cdr3_aa: CASSSPRRQGAGYEQYF; d_call: TRBD1; clone_size: NA; v_call: TRBV28; j_call: TRBJ2-7
cdr3_nt: TGTGCCAGCAGTTCTCCTGACAGGGGGCCCCTAGCTTTCTTT; cdr3_aa: CASSSPDRGPLAFF; d_call: TRBD1; clone_size: few; v_call: TRBV6-5; j_call: TRBJ1-1
cdr3_nt: TGTGCCAGCAGTTCGGGACTAGCGGGATTGGAGACCCAGTACTTC; cdr3_aa: CASSSGLAGLETQYF; d_call: TRBD2; clone_size: NA; v_call: TRBV27; j_call: TRBJ2-5
cdr3_nt: TGTGCCATCAGTGGGGAACAGGGCCCGAGTGGCTACACCTTC; cdr3_aa: CAISGEQGPSGYTF; d_call: NA; clone_size: few; v_call: TRBV10-3; j_call: TRBJ1-2
cdr3_nt: TGTGCCAGCAGTTTATTTGGCGGAGACTCCTACAATGAGCAGTTCTTC; cdr3_aa: CASSLFGGDSYNEQFF; d_call: NA; clone_size: NA; v_call: TRBV27; j_call: TRBJ2-1
cdr3_nt: TGCGCCAGCAGCTTGGCCGGGGGACAGGGAACCTACGAGCAGTACTTC; cdr3_aa: CASSLAGGQGTYEQYF; d_call: TRBD1; clone_size: NA; v_call: TRBV5-1; j_call: TRBJ2-7
cdr3_nt: TGTGCCAGCTCACTCGCTGGAAGGGGCGCCTATGGCTACACCTTC; cdr3_aa: CASSLAGRGAYGYTF; d_call: NA; clone_size: NA; v_call: TRBV18; j_call: TRBJ1-2
cdr3_nt: TGTGCCAGCAGTGAATCCACCGGGACAGGGGGTAAGACCCAGTACTTC; cdr3_aa: CASSESTGTGGKTQYF; d_call: TRBD1; clone_size: NA; v_call: TRBV6-1; j_call: TRBJ2-5
cdr3_nt: TGTGCCAGCTCGCCCACTCGAGCCTCCACAGATACGCAGTATTTT; cdr3_aa: CASSPTRASTDTQYF; d_call: NA; clone_size: NA; v_call: TRBV18; j_call: TRBJ2-3
cdr3_nt: TGTGCCAGCAGCTTCGTAGACTTGGGTGGATTGTACTTC; cdr3_aa: CASSFVDLGGLYF; d_call: NA; clone_size: NA; v_call: TRBV7-8; j_call: TRBJ2-5
cdr3_nt: TGTGCCAGTAGTAACCCCGGACAGGGGATCAATCAGCCCCAGCATTTT; cdr3_aa: CASSNPGQGINQPQHF; d_call: TRBD1; clone_size: few; v_call: TRBV19; j_call: TRBJ1-5
cdr3_nt: TGTGCCAGCAGGACATCAGGGGTTTGGGAGACCCAGTACTTC; cdr3_aa: CASRTSGVWETQYF; d_call: NA; clone_size: NA; v_call: TRBV28; j_call: TRBJ2-5
cdr3_nt: TGTGCCAGCAGCCAAGATCCCGGGAGGGACACCGGGGAGCTGTTTTTT; cdr3_aa: CASSQDPGRDTGELFF; d_call: TRBD2; clone_size: NA; v_call: TRBV4-2; j_call: TRBJ2-2
cdr3_nt: TGTGCCAGCAGCTTGCGCGGGGGTGCGGAGACCCAGTACTTC; cdr3_aa: CASSLRGGAETQYF; d_call: TRBD2; clone_size: NA; v_call: TRBV5-4; j_call: TRBJ2-5
cdr3_nt: TGTGCCAGCAGTGAATTAGGGAGGGCGGGAGGGCCCACCGGGGAGCTGTTTTTT; cdr3_aa: CASSELGRAGGPTGELFF; d_call: TRBD2; clone_size: NA; v_call: TRBV6-1; j_call: TRBJ2-2
cdr3_nt: TGTGCCAGTAGTACCCAGGGGGCGAGGAATTTTTTTGATGAAAAACTGTTTTTT; cdr3_aa: CASSTQGARNFFDEKLFF; d_call: TRBD1; clone_size: NA; v_call: TRBV19; j_call: TRBJ1-4
cdr3_nt: TGCAGCGTTGAGGTCTCGGCCGGGACAGGGGGCTATGGCTACACCTTC; cdr3_aa: CSVEVSAGTGGYGYTF; d_call: TRBD1; clone_size: NA; v_call: TRBV29-1; j_call: TRBJ1-2
cdr3_nt: TGCGCCAGCAGCCCGGGAACGGGACTAGCGGGAGGCGGTAACATTCAGTACTTC; cdr3_aa: CASSPGTGLAGGGNIQYF; d_call: TRBD2; clone_size: NA; v_call: TRBV4-1; j_call: TRBJ2-4
cdr3_nt: TGCGCCAGCAGCTCCGGACAGGGTGAAGCTTTCTTT; cdr3_aa: CASSSGQGEAFF; d_call: TRBD1; clone_size: NA; v_call: TRBV5-1; j_call: TRBJ1-1
cdr3_nt: TGTGCCAGCCTCCGTGGTAGGGGACAGGGGTCCTACGAGCAGTACTTC; cdr3_aa: CASLRGRGQGSYEQYF; d_call: TRBD1; clone_size: NA; v_call: TRBV5-8; j_call: TRBJ2-7
cdr3_nt: TGCGCCAGCAGCTTTATAGCGGGAGTGGGAGATACGCAGTATTTT; cdr3_aa: CASSFIAGVGDTQYF; d_call: TRBD2; clone_size: NA; v_call: TRBV5-1; j_call: TRBJ2-3
cdr3_nt: TGCAGCGTGGGCGGGACAGGCGCGCTCTCTGGGGCCAACGTCCTGACTTTC; cdr3_aa: CSVGGTGALSGANVLTF; d_call: TRBD1; clone_size: once; v_call: TRBV29-1; j_call: TRBJ2-6
cdr3_nt: TGTGCCAGTAGTGGGGACACGAGGGGTTATAGCAATCAGCCCCAGCATTTT; cdr3_aa: CASSGDTRGYSNQPQHF; d_call: NA; clone_size: NA; v_call: TRBV19; j_call: TRBJ1-5
cdr3_nt: TGTGCCAGCAGACCAAGTTATCTGAGGACAGATACGCAGTATTTT; cdr3_aa: CASRPSYLRTDTQYF; d_call: NA; clone_size: NA; v_call: TRBV16; j_call: TRBJ2-3
cdr3_nt: TGCGCCAGCAGCTTGGCAGGGGGCGTGTACGAGCAGTACTTC; cdr3_aa: CASSLAGGVYEQYF; d_call: TRBD1; clone_size: NA; v_call: TRBV5-1; j_call: TRBJ2-7
cdr3_nt: TGTGCCTGGAGCCGTCGACAGGGCGTTGAAAAACTGTTTTTT; cdr3_aa: CAWSRRQGVEKLFF; d_call: TRBD1; clone_size: NA; v_call: TRBV30; j_call: TRBJ1-4